This is a list of T cell receptor beta chains from one sample in a study of blood T cell repertoires in COVID-19. TCRdb's copy holds only in-frame clones and misses some; the assay was immunoSEQ multiplex PCR. Here the sample spans roughly 200,000 clones, about 90% being singletons. The sequenced material came from peripheral blood. The receptor source for this set is a man in his 60s with active or convalescent COVID-19. CDR3s leave out the opening cysteine and the closing phenylalanine or tryptophan. Each record gives: CDR3 length, V gene, CDR3 protein.

length: 11; V: TRBV18; CDR3: ASSPTGRGEAF
length: 11; V: TRBV9; CDR3: ASSPGQGYEQY
length: 16; V: TRBV7-3; CDR3: ASSLWGSRSGGNNEQF
length: 14; V: TRBV27; CDR3: ASSLIPGGKNSPLH
length: 14; V: TRBV27; CDR3: ASSTWRTGGVAEAF
length: 14; V: TRBV9; CDR3: ASSVGLAGGTDTQY
length: 10; V: TRBV30; CDR3: ASRGFQETQY
length: 11; V: TRBV6-5; CDR3: ASSSQGNYGYT
length: 13; V: TRBV5-1; CDR3: ASSLDFRGASPLH
length: 15; V: TRBV24-1; CDR3: ATSELAGGRSTDTQY
length: 13; V: TRBV21-1; CDR3: ASTSPGQGNEKLF
length: 11; V: TRBV6-4; CDR3: ASSEKGTDTQY
length: 17; V: TRBV15; CDR3: ATSREGWVGQARTDTQY
length: 12; V: TRBV27; CDR3: ASMGHSGANVLT
length: 12; V: TRBV10-1; CDR3: ASILAGGFNEQF
length: 12; V: TRBV5-4; CDR3: ASSSWTENSPLH
length: 13; V: TRBV9; CDR3: ASSPQGQGALEQY
length: 12; V: TRBV18; CDR3: ASSPSGGPGTQY
length: 10; V: TRBV29-1; CDR3: SVVRGAETQY
length: 14; V: TRBV10-1; CDR3: ASSLTGWERNQPQH
length: 11; V: TRBV11-1; CDR3: ASGGAGHLEQF
length: 13; V: TRBV3-1/TRBV3-2; CDR3: ASSHPADWQETQY
length: 13; V: TRBV6-5; CDR3: ASRLNRGMNTEAF
length: 11; V: TRBV24-1; CDR3: ATSDGQDSGYT
length: 12; V: TRBV9; CDR3: ASSETGGNQPQH
length: 12; V: TRBV6-5; CDR3: ASSYDRVHYGYT
length: 13; V: TRBV5-1; CDR3: ASSLGARVTDTQY
length: 11; V: TRBV9; CDR3: ASSGTGTYEQY
length: 14; V: TRBV6-6; CDR3: ASSYSTSGGSYEQY
length: 13; V: TRBV4-1; CDR3: ASSQGARGKGTQY
length: 10; V: TRBV6-2/TRBV6-3; CDR3: ASSLAGGELF
length: 17; V: TRBV27; CDR3: ASSLYSWRGQGVGQPQH